Described below is a single T cell receptor beta chain sequence and its context. This clone showed up many times. Its antigen has not been determined. No much larger clone exists at a distance of one base, and base qualities are not known. This record belongs to a study of metastatic and nonmetastatic thyroid tumors (dated by TCRdb to between 2020 and 2021). In the study overall: Repertoires were compared across peripheral blood and tumor or nodule tissue samples from malignant and benign thyroid patients.

No treatment had been received by any patient before thyroid surgery. Using T-cell receptor beta sequencing, the study looked back at clinical samples from patients collected from the early 2010s to the late 2010s. As encoded in the germline V gene, CDR1 is SGHTA while CDR2 is FQGTGA. The CDR3 spans 12 residues, from the cysteine through the phenylalanine. The read is trimmed to its CDR3 DNA, 36 bases read in frame from base 1. V trim: 5 bases; J trim: 5 bases; unmatched bases: 3. The research as a whole found: In both blood and tumor samples, TCR beta diversity was reported to be significantly higher in malignant tumors than in benign nodules.

Library construction relied on PCR. The listed sequencing device is Illumina HiSeq 4000. High-throughput sequencing was used to profile the TCR beta-chain CDR3 region of each patient. Under the source paper's analysis protocol: Drawing on CDR3 differences between clinicopathological groups, the researchers built a classifier meant to tell apart patients with distant-metastatic papillary thyroid cancer. The Shannon index was used to assess repertoire diversity, and the Morisita-Horn index was used to assess tumor-blood repertoire similarity. TCRdb itself trimmed the public reads at Q25 with fastp, ran MiXCR and retained productive beta chains. These V and J calls rely on TCRdb rather than the paper's analysis. The sample table lists about 49,000 clones, about 20% of them with a count of one. About 4.1% of the sample goes to the ten largest clones.

This sequence was found in a female donor with papillary thyroid cancer or a benign thyroid nodule (not recorded which). Some clones in this sample may be carry-over from other donors' samples. This chain is built from TRBV7-3 and TRBJ2-7; 7 central bases correspond to TRBD2. Sequencing input: blood. The CDR3 in this case is CASSGGGNEQYF. Read as DNA, the sequence is TGTGCCAGCAGCGGGGGGGGGAACGAGCAGTACTTC. Outside the CDR3, residues come from the reference TRBV7-3 and TRBJ2-7 proteins, so the full variable domain is: GAGVSQTPSNKVTEKGKYVELRCDPISGHTALYWYRQSLGQGPEFLIYFQGTGAADDSGLPNDRFFAVRPEGSVSTLKIQRTERGDSAVYLCASSGGGNEQYFGPGTRLTVT.